Listed below are T cell receptor beta chains from one sample, sequenced in a study of breast tumors, draining lymph nodes, adjacent tissues. TCRdb independently ran MiXCR on the multiplex PCR reads; one entry per CDR3 protein. The sample carries about 110,000 distinct CDR3 sequences, 30% recorded once. Material: axillary lymph node tissue. The receptors here all came from a female donor with breast cancer. Some clones in this sample may be carry-over from other donors' samples. CDR3s include the opening cysteine and the closing phenylalanine or tryptophan. D genes are given only for firm matches. Size is stated for part of the rows, as once, few or many counts, or as a class when the clone is expanded.

clone size | CDR3 length | J gene | D gene | V gene | CDR3 DNA | CDR3 protein
many | 13 | TRBJ2-1 | TRBD2 | TRBV6-1 | TGTGCCAGCAGAAGCGGGAAATACAATGAGCAGTTCTTC | CASRSGKYNEQFF
few | 13 | TRBJ1-1 | . | TRBV28 | TGTGCCAGCAGTTCAGAGACGGGCACTGAAGCTTTCTTT | CASSSETGTEAFF
many | 15 | TRBJ2-7 | TRBD2 | TRBV9 | TGTGCCAGCAGCGTAGGAGTAGCGGGGGCCTACGAGCAGTACTTC | CASSVGVAGAYEQYF
many | 13 | TRBJ2-1 | TRBD1 | TRBV11-2 | TGTGCCAGCAGCCCCACAGGGGCATATAGGCAGTTCTTC | CASSPTGAYRQFF
many | 14 | TRBJ2-7 | TRBD2 | TRBV7-8 | TGTGCCAGCAGCTTCCGACTAGCAGCCTACGAGCAGTACTTC | CASSFRLAAYEQYF
many | 15 | TRBJ2-2 | TRBD2 | TRBV6-5 | TGTGCCAGCAGTCAAGGACTAGCGGTTACCGGGGAGCTGTTTTTT | CASSQGLAVTGELFF
many | 14 | TRBJ1-4 | . | TRBV19 | TGTGCCAGTACCCAATCCAGGACTAATGAAAAACTGTTTTTT | CASTQSRTNEKLFF
. | 14 | TRBJ2-1 | TRBD2 | TRBV20-1 | TGCAGCGCTACACCCCCGGGCGGGAGGTATGAGCAGTTCTTC | CSATPPGGRYEQFF
. | 15 | TRBJ2-1 | . | TRBV29-1 | TGCAGCGTTGACGGGTGGGACTCGCGAAACAATGAGCAGTTCTTC | CSVDGWDSRNNEQFF
few | 14 | TRBJ2-7 | . | TRBV7-9 | TGTGCCAGCAGCGAGGGACAATCCGCCTACGAGCAGTACTTC | CASSEGQSAYEQYF
. | 18 | TRBJ2-5 | TRBD1 | TRBV7-2 | TGTGCCAGCAGCTTATCCTGGACAGGGCTGTTGTACCAAGAGACCCAGTACTTC | CASSLSWTGLLYQETQYF
many | 13 | TRBJ2-4 | . | TRBV5-5 | TGTGCCAGCGCCCCCCACCCCAAAAACATTCAGTACTTC | CASAPHPKNIQYF
. | 14 | TRBJ2-1 | TRBD1 | TRBV6-5 | TGTGCCAGCAGTCACTCGCTCGGGACAGGGTACCCGTTCTTC | CASSHSLGTGYPFF